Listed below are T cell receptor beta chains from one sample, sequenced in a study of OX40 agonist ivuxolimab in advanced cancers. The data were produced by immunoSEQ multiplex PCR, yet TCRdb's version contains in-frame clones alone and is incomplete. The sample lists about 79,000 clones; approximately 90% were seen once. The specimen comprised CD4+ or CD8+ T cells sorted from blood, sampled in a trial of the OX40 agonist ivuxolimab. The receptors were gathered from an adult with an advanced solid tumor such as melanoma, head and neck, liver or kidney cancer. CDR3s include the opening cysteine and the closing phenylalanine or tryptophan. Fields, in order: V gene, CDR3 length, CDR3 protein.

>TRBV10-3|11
CAIRTGDEQYF
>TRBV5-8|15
CASSLVGGLFSPLHF
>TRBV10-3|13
CAITHTDGQPQHF
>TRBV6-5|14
CATLKTGGPYEQYF
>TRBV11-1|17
CASSLGAGLASADTQYF
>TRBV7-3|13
CASSTTAAETQYF
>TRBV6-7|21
CASSYPPYLRQSYGLNYGYTF
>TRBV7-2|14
CASSSPNLLYEQYF
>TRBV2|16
CASRRQGVYRAYEQYF
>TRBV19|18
CASRARGRRRSANEKLFF
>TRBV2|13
CASSGMGNQPQHF
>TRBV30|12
CAWTRGPETQYF
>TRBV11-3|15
CASSPSTAQGYEQFF
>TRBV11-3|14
CASSSGWRGTEAFF
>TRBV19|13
CASTPDRIGTQHF
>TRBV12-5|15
CASGLRRDRFYEQYF
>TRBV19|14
CASSIEGGRASQYF
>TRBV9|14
CASSVGGTGAEAFF
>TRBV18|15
CASSPSRQGNTEAFF
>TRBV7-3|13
CASSLPPGNTIYF
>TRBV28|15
CASSLGGLLNQPQHF
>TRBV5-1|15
CASSGGRGPSYEQYF
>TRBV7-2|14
CASSSQRGAYEQYF
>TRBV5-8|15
CASSQDPRAGAEQFF
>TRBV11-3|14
CASSSRDRTNGYTF
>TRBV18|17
CASSPIGASGGQETQYF
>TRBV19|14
CASSMSRNTGELFF
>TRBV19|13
CASSPGLAGLQYF
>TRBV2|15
CASEDLAAPTYEQYF
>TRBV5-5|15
CASSLIWGPKETQYF
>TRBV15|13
CATSRDPVYEQYF
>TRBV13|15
CASSLRARLLNEQFF
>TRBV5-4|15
CASSPPLGGTGELFF
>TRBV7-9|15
CASSRQGPSNEKLFF
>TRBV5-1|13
CASSAPGEDTQYF
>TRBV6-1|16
CASSESAGYKNTEAFF
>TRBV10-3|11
CAISEGETQYF
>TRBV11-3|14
CASSFLSGSEKLFF
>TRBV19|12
CASSILRDEQFF
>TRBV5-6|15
CASSLDRGGDNEQFF
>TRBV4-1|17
CASSQADLAGPSYKQYF
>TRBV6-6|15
CASSPRDSQTETQYF
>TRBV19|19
CASSLDPGLLRGSYNEQFF
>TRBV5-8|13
CASSRRGTGELFF
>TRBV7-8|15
CASSQFPGNNQPQHF
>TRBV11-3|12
CASSPNGVRAFF
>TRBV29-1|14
CSARKSGQGFEQYF
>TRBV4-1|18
CASTWTSGRRRSYNEQFF
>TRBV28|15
CASSRTSEAYYEQYF
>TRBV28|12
CASRGVADTQYF
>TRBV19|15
CASRRAGYSYNEQFF
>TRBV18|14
CASSVAGGVYEQYF
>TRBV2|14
CASSDVLQGRGYTF